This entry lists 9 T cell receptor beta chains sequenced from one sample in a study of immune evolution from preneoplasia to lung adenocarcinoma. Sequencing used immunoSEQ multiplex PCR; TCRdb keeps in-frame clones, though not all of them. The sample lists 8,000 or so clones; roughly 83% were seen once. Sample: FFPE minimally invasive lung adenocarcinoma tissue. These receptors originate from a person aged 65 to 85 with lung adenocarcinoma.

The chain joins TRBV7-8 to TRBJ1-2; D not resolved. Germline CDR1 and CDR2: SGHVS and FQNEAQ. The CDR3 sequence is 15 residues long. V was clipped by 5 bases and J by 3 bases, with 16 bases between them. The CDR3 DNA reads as TGTGCCAGCAGCCCCTTCCTGAGGGCTTACTATGGCTACACCTTC. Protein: CASSPFLRAYYGYTF.

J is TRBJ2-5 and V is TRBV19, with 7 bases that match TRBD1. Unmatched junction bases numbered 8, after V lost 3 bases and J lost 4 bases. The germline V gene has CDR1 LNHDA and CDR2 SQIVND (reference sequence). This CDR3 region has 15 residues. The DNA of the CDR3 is TGTGCCAGTAGTATCGGGACAGAGGGAGTAGAGACCCAGTACTTC. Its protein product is CASSIGTEGVETQYF.

The DNA for the CDR3 is TGTGCCAGCAGGCTGCAGGGGGTAGTCACTGAAGCTTTCTTT. This encodes CASRLQGVVTEAFF. The gene calls are TRBV27 and TRBJ1-1; 7 nucleotides line up with TRBD1. CDR3 size: 14 residues. J gave up 4 bases and V 6 bases, and 8 bases lay outside the gene matches. CDR1 is MNHEY, CDR2 SMNVEV, per germline (reference sequence).

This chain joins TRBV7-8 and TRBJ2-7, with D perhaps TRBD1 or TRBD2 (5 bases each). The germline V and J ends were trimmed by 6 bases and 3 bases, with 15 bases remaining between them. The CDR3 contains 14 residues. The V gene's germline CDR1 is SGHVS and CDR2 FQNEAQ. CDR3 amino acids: CASRGRDQLYEQYF. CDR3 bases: TGTGCCAGCAGGGGACGGGACCAACTCTACGAGCAGTACTTC.

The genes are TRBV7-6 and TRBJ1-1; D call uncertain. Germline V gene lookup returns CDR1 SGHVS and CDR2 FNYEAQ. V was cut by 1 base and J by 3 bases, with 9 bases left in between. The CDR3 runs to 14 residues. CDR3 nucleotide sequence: TGTGCCAGCAGCTTAGGAGGGAGGGACACTGAAGCTTTCTTT. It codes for CASSLGGRDTEAFF.

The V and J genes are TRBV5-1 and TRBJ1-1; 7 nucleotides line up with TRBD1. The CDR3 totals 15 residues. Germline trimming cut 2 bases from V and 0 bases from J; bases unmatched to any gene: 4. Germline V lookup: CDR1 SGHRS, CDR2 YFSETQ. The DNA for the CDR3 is TGCGCCAGCAGCTTTACAGGGGCCGTGAACACTGAAGCTTTCTTT. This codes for CASSFTGAVNTEAFF.

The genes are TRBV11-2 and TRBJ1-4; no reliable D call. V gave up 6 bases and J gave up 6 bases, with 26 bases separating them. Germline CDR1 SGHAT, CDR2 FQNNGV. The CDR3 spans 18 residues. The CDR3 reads CASRSFGVQKTLHEKLFF. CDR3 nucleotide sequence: TGTGCCAGCAGGTCCTTTGGGGTTCAAAAAACCCTACATGAAAAACTGTTTTTT. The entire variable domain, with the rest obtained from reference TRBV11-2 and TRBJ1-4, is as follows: EAGVAQSPRYKIIEKRQSVAFWCNPISGHATLYWYQQILGQGPKLLIQFQNNGVVDDSQLPKDRFSAERLKGVDSTLKIQPAKLEDSAVYLCASRSFGVQKTLHEKLFFGSGTQLSVL.

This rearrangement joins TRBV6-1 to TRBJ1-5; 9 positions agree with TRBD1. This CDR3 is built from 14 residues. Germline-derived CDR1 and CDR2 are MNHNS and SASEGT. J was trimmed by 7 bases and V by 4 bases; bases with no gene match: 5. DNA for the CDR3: TGTGCCAGCAGTGGAACAGGGGGCCACCAGCCCCAGCATTTT. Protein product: CASSGTGGHQPQHF.

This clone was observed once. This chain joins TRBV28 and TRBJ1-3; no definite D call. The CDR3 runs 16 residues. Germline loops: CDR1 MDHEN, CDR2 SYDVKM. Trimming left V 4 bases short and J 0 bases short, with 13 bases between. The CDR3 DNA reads TGTGCCAGCAGTTCATGGACGGCAGGCTCTGGAAACACCATATATTTT. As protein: CASSSWTAGSGNTIYF.